The clone carrying this T cell receptor (beta chain) was observed a handful of times. No antigen is known for it. This entry is derived from a study of regulatory T cells in long-lasting Graves disease. Study results and caveats: More public clonotypes were shared by persistent patients (2,741) than by new patients (roughly 1,000).

The germline V gene encodes CDR1 SEHNR and CDR2 FQNEAQ (reference sequence). This CDR3 is built from 14 residues. V was shortened by 5 bases and J by 0 bases, with 11 bases between the two germline ends. This sample's time point: persistent/refractory GD, antithyroid drugs over 5 years with positive TRAb. The TCR library was made from RNA extracted from PBMCs. The EDTA tubes were filled with approximately 10 milliliters of drawn peripheral blood. Building of the TCR beta libraries involved iRepertoire HTBI primers and Arm-PCR of CDR3 regions. From the multiplex PCR reads, TCRdb called clonotypes with MiXCR, one entry per CDR3 protein. The sample contains hundreds of thousands of distinct CDR3 sequences, around 30% of which appear only once.

This clonotype originated in a female donor with Graves disease. This chain connects TRBV7-9 to TRBJ2-7, with D perhaps matching TRBD1 (6 bases). The starting material was peripheral blood mononuclear cells (PBMCs), obtained when the disease was refractory, from a patient treated with antithyroid drugs. Here the CDR3 DNA reads TGTGCCAGCAGCCCCCCAGGGGCCTCCTACGAGCAGTACTTC. Protein sequence: CASSPPGASYEQYF.